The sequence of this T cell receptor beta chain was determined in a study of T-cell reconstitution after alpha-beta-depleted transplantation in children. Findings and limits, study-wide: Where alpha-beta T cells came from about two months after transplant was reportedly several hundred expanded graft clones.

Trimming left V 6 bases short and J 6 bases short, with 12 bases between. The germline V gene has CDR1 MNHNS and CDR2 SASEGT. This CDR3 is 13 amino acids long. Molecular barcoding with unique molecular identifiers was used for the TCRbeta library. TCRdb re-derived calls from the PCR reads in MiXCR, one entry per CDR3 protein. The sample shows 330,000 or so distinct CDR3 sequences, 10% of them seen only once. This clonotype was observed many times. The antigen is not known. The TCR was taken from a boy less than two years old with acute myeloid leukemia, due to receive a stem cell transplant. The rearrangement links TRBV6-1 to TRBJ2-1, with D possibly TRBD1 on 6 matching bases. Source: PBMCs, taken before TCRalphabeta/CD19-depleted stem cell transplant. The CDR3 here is CASRDRWGNEQFF. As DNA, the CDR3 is TGTGCCAGCAGGGACAGATGGGGCAATGAGCAGTTCTTC.